This note documents a single T cell receptor (beta chain) sequence. Its specificity is not known. TCRdb analysed the reads with MiXCR anew, one entry per CDR3 protein. The table lists 20,000 to 30,000 distinct CDR3 sequences, about two thirds of them singletons, with around an eighth in the top ten. The data were obtained in a study of type 1 regulatory T cells. This CDR3 is 14 amino acids long. Germline V gene lookup returns CDR1 DFQATT and CDR2 SNEGSKA (reference sequence). V was pared by 5 bases and J by 2 bases, with 16 bases between. Graft donor-derived T-allo10 cells were described as host-alloantigen-specific, anergic, and alloantigen-specifically suppressive.

Input material: cultured T cells, either the whole culture or a sorted T cell fraction (not recorded which). As for subset: Tr1-enriched cell product generated in vitro against host alloantigens. The clonotype was recovered from a human donor in good health. This chain connects TRBV20-1 to TRBJ2-7; possible D gene TRBD1, 6 bases. CDR3 in amino acids: CSASGAGVPYEQYF. In DNA, the CDR3 is TGCAGTGCTTCAGGAGCAGGGGTCCCCTACGAGCAGTACTTC.